Listed here are 4 T cell receptor beta chains from one sample, sequenced in a study of blood T cells in healthy people across ages. Using a J-beta primer mix together with a sample-barcoded 5' primer, a second PCR was run for about 7 to 12 cycles. TCRdb re-derived calls from the 5' RACE reads in MiXCR, one entry per CDR3 protein. The data contain around 970,000 distinct CDR3 sequences, 45% to 60% of them seen just once; the ten biggest clones take up 20% to 25%. Specimen: blood. Receptors originate from a woman aged 55-75 years in good health.

With respect to this clonotype: The junction departs from the called germline gene at one end, perhaps through a read error. V usage is TRBV5-1 and J usage is TRBJ2-1, with TRBD1 matching over 8 bases. The CDR3 covers 16 residues. Germline CDR1 reads SGHRS; CDR2 reads YFSETQ. CDR3 DNA: TGTGCCAGCAGCTTGGGACGGGACAGGATAAACAATGAGCAGTTCTTC. Its protein product is CASSLGRDRINNEQFF.

The CDR3 region has the DNA TGTGCCAGCAGCAGACCCCTAGCGGGAGGGAGTGAGCAGTTCTTC. Translation gives CASSRPLAGGSEQFF. The chain combines TRBV7-6 with TRBJ2-1; 12 bases align to TRBD2. CDR3 size: 15 residues. Germline V gives CDR1 SGHVS, CDR2 FNYEAQ. Losses at the gene ends were 5 bases for V and 9 bases for J; bases not matched to a gene: 8.

This chain uses TRBV5-1 with TRBJ2-5; D remains unclear. The germline V gene encodes CDR1 SGHRS and CDR2 YFSETQ. There are 17 residues in the CDR3. V shed 2 bases and J shed 3 bases, with 20 bases lying between them. The CDR3 sequence: CASSFGEVERWEETQYF. The CDR3 DNA reads as TGCGCCAGCAGCTTCGGCGAGGTGGAGAGGTGGGAAGAGACCCAGTACTTC.

The chain has TRBV20-1 and TRBJ2-7; maybe TRBD1 (6 bases). CDR1 is DFQATT and CDR2 is SNEGSKA in the germline V gene (reference sequence). The CDR3 length is 16 residues. Trimming pared 0 bases from V and 4 bases from J, leaving 19 bases between. CDR3 in DNA: TGCAGTGCTAGAGAGAGTAGGGGGATTGTATTGTACGAGCAGTACTTC. Translation: CSARESRGIVLYEQYF.